This T cell receptor beta chain was captured by sequencing in a study of early T cells in non-severe SARS-CoV-2 infection. Study-level background: The input, bulk RNA from unsorted whole blood, was sequenced, and chains were unpaired.

About this clonotype: Its cognate antigen is unknown.

Study observations and caveats: VDJdb matches were skewed toward anti-spike CD8 T cell responses.

Attachment of unique molecular identifiers was made to individual cDNA molecules. One entry per CDR3 protein results from TCRdb running MiXCR on the 5' RACE reads. The data hold about 64,000 distinct CDR3 sequences, with 10% to 15% observed a single time. Germline assignment: CDR1 MNHEY and CDR2 SVGAGI. V dropped 6 bases and J dropped 4; count of bases not matched to a gene: 10. The CDR3 is made up of 15 amino acids. The receptor's source is an adult who was a healthcare worker with PCR-confirmed SARS-CoV-2 infection or an uninfected control (not recorded which). The sequenced sample was whole blood, obtained at baseline. This sequence joins TRBV6-5 and TRBJ1-1, with TRBD1 matching 8 bases. The CDR3 protein is CASRRPGGAGTEAFF. DNA of the CDR3: TGTGCCAGCAGAAGACCAGGGGGCGCGGGCACTGAAGCTTTCTTT.